The 16 T cell receptor beta chains below were found in one sample sequenced in a study of blood T cell repertoires in COVID-19. The assay was immunoSEQ multiplex PCR, and TCRdb's table has in-frame clones only and misses some. The profile covers 150,000 or so clones, with 70% to 80% appearing a single time and under 6% taken by the ten largest. The sample comprised peripheral blood. The receptors derive from a woman older than 75 with active or convalescent COVID-19.

The genes are TRBV4-2 and TRBJ1-1; 7 positions match TRBD1. The V gene end was trimmed by 4 bases and the J gene end by 1 base; junction bases not matched to a gene: 9. Germline CDR1 LGHNA, CDR2 YNFKEQ. The CDR3 spans 16 residues. The CDR3 nucleotides are TGTGCCAGCAGCCGCGAAAATACAGGGGCGAACACTGAAGCTTTCTTT. It yields the protein CASSRENTGANTEAFF.

This clone was recorded once. The V gene is TRBV7-2, the J gene TRBJ2-1; D perhaps matches TRBD1 (6 bases). The CDR3 covers 15 residues. Between the trimmed V and J ends, which lost 3 bases and 4 bases, there was a span of 13 bases. CDR1 is SGHTA, CDR2 FQGNSA, per germline. CDR3 nucleotide sequence: TGTGCCAGCAGCTTCCTACAGGGCATATACAATGAGCAGTTCTTC. Protein product: CASSFLQGIYNEQFF.

This chain uses TRBV9 with TRBJ2-2, with D possibly TRBD2 on 5 matching bases. The CDR3 has 12 amino acids. V was cut by 4 bases and J by 4 bases, with 5 bases left in between. The V gene's germline CDR1 is SGDLS and CDR2 YYNGEE. The CDR3 spells CASSRGTGELFF. CDR3 nucleotide sequence: TGTGCCAGCAGCCGGGGCACCGGGGAGCTGTTTTTT. The full variable domain, in which reference TRBV9 and TRBJ2-2 provide the parts outside the CDR3, is DSGVTQTPKHLITATGQRVTLRCSPRSGDLSVYWYQQSLDQGLQFLIQYYNGEERAKGNILERFSAQQFPDLHSELNLSSLELGDSALYFCASSRGTGELFFGEGSRLTVL.

This sequence joins TRBV28 and TRBJ1-1, with 8 bases that match TRBD1. In germline, CDR1 is MDHEN, CDR2 SYDVKM. V lost 6 bases to trimming and J lost 5 bases; unmatched junction nucleotides: 14. The CDR3 length is 16 residues. CDR3 DNA: TGTGCCAGCAGCCACCATAGTACAGGGGGTCATACTGAAGCTTTCTTT. The encoded protein is CASSHHSTGGHTEAFF.

The chain links TRBV9 to TRBJ1-6, with 7 bases fitting TRBD1. CDR3 length equals 14 residues. The germline CDR1 and CDR2 sequences are SGDLS and YYNGEE. Trimming cost V 2 bases and J 9 bases; bases outside gene matches: 5. The CDR3 coding sequence is TGTGCCAGCAGCGTGGGACAGCGCCTTTCACCCCTCCACTTT. This sequence encodes CASSVGQRLSPLHF.

This clone showed up just a few times. This sequence joins TRBV14 and TRBJ2-1; 10 positions agree with TRBD2. The CDR3 contains 16 residues. Germline V gene lookup returns CDR1 SGHDN and CDR2 FVKESK. V trimming: 2 bases; J trimming: 7 bases; junction bases outside the gene matches: 8. CDR3 DNA sequence: TGTGCCAGCAGCCAAAACCGGGCTAGCGGGGGTAATGAGCAGTTCTTC. It yields the protein CASSQNRASGGNEQFF. Full variable domain (missing parts from reference TRBV14 and TRBJ2-1): EAGVTQFPSHSVIEKGQTVTLRCDPISGHDNLYWYRRVMGKEIKFLLHFVKESKQDESGMPNNRFLAERTGGTYSTLKVQPAELEDSGVYFCASSQNRASGGNEQFFGPGTRLTVL.

This chain links TRBV3-1 (or the pseudogene TRBV3-2) with TRBJ2-2; D unclear. Between the trimmed V and J ends, which lost 6 bases and 5 bases, there was a span of 10 bases. The CDR3 loop spans 13 amino acids. Per the germline V gene, CDR1 is LGHDT and CDR2 is YNNKEL (reference sequence). The CDR3 DNA sequence: TGTGCCAGCAGAAAAGAGCTTACCGGGGAGCTGTTTTTT. This encodes CASRKELTGELFF.

The CDR3 here is CASSFWLDIQYF. CDR3 coding DNA: TGTGCCAGCAGTTTTTGGCTGGACATTCAGTACTTC. The chain joins TRBV12-3 or TRBV12-4 to TRBJ2-4; the D is unclear. Trimming removed 3 bases from V and 8 bases from J, with 8 bases in between. The CDR3 spans 12 residues.

The J gene is TRBJ2-2, the V gene TRBV13, with a weak D call TRBD2 (6 bases). This CDR3 spans 16 amino acids. Trimming removed 2 bases at V and 1 base at J, with 11 bases between. Germline-derived CDR1 and CDR2 are PRHDT and FYEKMQ (reference sequence). CDR3 sequence reads: CASSLFVGGNTGELFF. The CDR3 region has the DNA TGTGCCAGCAGCTTATTCGTGGGGGGGAACACCGGGGAGCTGTTTTTT.

This chain connects TRBV28 to TRBJ1-2, with 10 bases fitting TRBD1. Germline values: CDR1 MDHEN, CDR2 SYDVKM. V lost 2 bases to trimming and J lost 8 bases; unmatched junction nucleotides: 8. The CDR3 is 15 residues long. CDR3 in DNA: TGTGCCAGCAGTTTAGGAGTGACAGGGGGCACGGGCTACACCTTC. It is translated as CASSLGVTGGTGYTF.

The chain joins TRBV19 to TRBJ2-1; TRBD1 agrees at 11 bases. CDR3 size: 16 residues. The V gene end was trimmed by 0 bases and the J gene end by 10 bases; junction bases not matched to a gene: 8. Germline values: CDR1 LNHDA, CDR2 SQIVND (reference sequence). The CDR3 loop reads CASSIDPRTGGREQFF. In DNA, the CDR3 is TGTGCCAGTAGTATAGATCCCCGGACAGGGGGCAGGGAGCAGTTCTTC.

This clone turned up a few times. The V and J genes are TRBV11-2 and TRBJ2-5; D might be TRBD2 (7 bases). V was pared by 8 bases and J by 2 bases, with 18 bases between. The CDR3 consists of 15 residues. Germline CDR1 SGHAT, CDR2 FQNNGV. The CDR3 loop reads CASEVVGGPQETQYF. DNA for the CDR3: TGTGCCAGCGAGGTAGTGGGGGGGCCACAAGAGACCCAGTACTTC.

CDR3 coding DNA: TGTGCCAGCAGTACTACGCCCAACACTGAAGCTTTCTTT. This codes for CASSTTPNTEAFF. The chain combines TRBV9 with TRBJ1-1; D ambiguous. The CDR3 totals 13 residues. Trimming took 5 bases from V and 2 from J, leaving 10 bases between them. Germline assignment: CDR1 SGDLS and CDR2 YYNGEE.

The V call is TRBV13, the J call TRBJ1-1, with D maybe TRBD1 (5 bases). CDR1 PRHDT and CDR2 FYEKMQ come from the germline V gene (reference sequence). Trimming pared 3 bases from V and 2 bases from J, leaving 7 bases between. The CDR3 has 13 amino acids. Here the CDR3 DNA reads TGTGCCAGCAGCTTCGACAGTAACACTGAAGCTTTCTTT. Its translation: CASSFDSNTEAFF.

This clone was counted only a few times. This chain links TRBV18 with TRBJ1-1; D gene unclear. Germline CDR1 and CDR2: KGHSH and LQKENI. V lost 3 bases, J lost 6 bases, and 11 bases lay in between. The CDR3 has 13 residues. The CDR3 sequence: CASSPSVIAEAFF. The CDR3 DNA reads TGTGCCAGCTCACCCTCTGTTATAGCTGAAGCTTTCTTT.

The J gene is TRBJ1-5, the V gene TRBV28; possibly TRBD1 for D (5 bases). Germline V CDR1 and CDR2: MDHEN, SYDVKM. CDR3 length equals 16 residues. V was shortened by 7 bases and J by 0 bases, with 16 bases between the two germline ends. The CDR3 loop reads CASTPGGVGSNQPQHF. DNA of the CDR3: TGTGCCAGCACCCCCGGGGGGGTTGGTAGCAATCAGCCCCAGCATTTT.